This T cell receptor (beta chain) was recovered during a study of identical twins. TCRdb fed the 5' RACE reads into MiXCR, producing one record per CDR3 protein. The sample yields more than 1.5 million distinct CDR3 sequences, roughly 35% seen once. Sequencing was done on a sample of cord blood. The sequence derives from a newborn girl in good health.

In DNA, the CDR3 is TGTGCCAGCAGCACCAGGGCAGGGGACTACGAGCAGTACTTC. It codes for CASSTRAGDYEQYF. The chain has TRBV3-1 and TRBJ2-7; the D gene is possibly TRBD1 (6 bases). The V end lost 5 bases, the J end lost 3 bases, and 14 bases lay between the germline ends. The CDR3 loop spans 14 amino acids. Germline CDR1 and CDR2: LGHDT and YNNKEL (reference sequence).